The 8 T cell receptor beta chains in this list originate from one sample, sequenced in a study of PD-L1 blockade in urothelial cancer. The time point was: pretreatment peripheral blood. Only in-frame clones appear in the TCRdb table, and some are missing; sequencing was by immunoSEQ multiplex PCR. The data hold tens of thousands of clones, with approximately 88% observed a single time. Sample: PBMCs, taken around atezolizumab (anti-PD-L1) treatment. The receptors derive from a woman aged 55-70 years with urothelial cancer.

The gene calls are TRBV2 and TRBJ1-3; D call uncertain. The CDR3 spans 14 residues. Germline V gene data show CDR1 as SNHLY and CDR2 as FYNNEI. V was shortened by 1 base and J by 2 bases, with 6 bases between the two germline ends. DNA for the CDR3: TGTGCCAGCAGTGAAGGAGGGCCTGGAAACACCATATATTTT. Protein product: CASSEGGPGNTIYF.

CDR3 DNA sequence: TGTGCCAGCTCACCACTGACGCCAGGGTTCTTTACCTACGAGCAGTACTTC. This gives the protein CASSPLTPGFFTYEQYF. V gene TRBV18 combines with J gene TRBJ2-7; TRBD1 might be the D (5 bases). V dropped 1 base and J dropped 2 bases, with 18 bases sitting between them. CDR3 length equals 17 residues. CDR1 is KGHSH and CDR2 is LQKENI in the germline V gene.

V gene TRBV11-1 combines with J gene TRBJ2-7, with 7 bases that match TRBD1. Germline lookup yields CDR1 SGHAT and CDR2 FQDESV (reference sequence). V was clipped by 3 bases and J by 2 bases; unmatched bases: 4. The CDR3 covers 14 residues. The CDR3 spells CASSFRGRAYEQYF. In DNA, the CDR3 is TGTGCCAGCAGCTTCAGGGGGAGAGCCTACGAGCAGTACTTC.

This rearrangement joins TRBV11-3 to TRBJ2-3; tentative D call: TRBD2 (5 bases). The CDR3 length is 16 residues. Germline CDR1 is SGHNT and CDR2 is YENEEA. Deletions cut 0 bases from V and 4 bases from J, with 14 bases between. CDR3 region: CASSLDRGDRSDTQYF. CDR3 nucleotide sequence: TGTGCCAGCAGCTTAGATCGGGGAGATAGATCAGATACGCAGTATTTT.

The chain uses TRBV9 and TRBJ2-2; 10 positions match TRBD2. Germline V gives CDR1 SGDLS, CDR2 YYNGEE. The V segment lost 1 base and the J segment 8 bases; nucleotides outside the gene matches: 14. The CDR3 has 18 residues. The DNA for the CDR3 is TGTGCCAGCAGCGTAAAGAAGCGGGGGGGCCTTTTTCAAGGGGAGCTGTTTTTT. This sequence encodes CASSVKKRGGLFQGELFF.

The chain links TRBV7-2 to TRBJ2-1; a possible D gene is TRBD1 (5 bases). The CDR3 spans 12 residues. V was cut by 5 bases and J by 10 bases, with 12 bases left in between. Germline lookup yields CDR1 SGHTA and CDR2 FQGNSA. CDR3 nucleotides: TGTGCCAGCAGCAAAGGACACGGCGAGCAGTTCTTC. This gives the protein CASSKGHGEQFF. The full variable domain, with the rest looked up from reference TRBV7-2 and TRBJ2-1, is GAGVSQSPSNKVTEKGKDVELRCDPISGHTALYWYRQSLGQGLEFLIYFQGNSAPDKSGLPSDRFSAERTGGSVSTLTIQRTQQEDSAVYLCASSKGHGEQFFGPGTRLTVL.

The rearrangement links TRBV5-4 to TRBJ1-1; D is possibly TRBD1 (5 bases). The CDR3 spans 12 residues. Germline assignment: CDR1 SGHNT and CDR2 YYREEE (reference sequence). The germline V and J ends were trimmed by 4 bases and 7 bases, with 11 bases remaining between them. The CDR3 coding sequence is TGTGCCAGCAGCATAGACAGCTATGAAGCTTTCTTT. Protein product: CASSIDSYEAFF. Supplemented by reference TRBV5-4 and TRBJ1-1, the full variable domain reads ETGVTQSPTHLIKTRGQQVTLRCSSQSGHNTVSWYQQALGQGPQFIFQYYREEENGRGNFPPRFSGLQFPNYSSELNVNALELDDSALYLCASSIDSYEAFFGQGTRLTVV.

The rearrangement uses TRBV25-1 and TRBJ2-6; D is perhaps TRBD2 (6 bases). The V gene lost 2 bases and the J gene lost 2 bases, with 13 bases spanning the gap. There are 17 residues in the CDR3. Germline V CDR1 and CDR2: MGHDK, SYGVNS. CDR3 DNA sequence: TGTGCCAGCAGTGAAAGGGAGGAGAAGGCTGGGGCCAACGTCCTGACTTTC. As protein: CASSEREEKAGANVLTF. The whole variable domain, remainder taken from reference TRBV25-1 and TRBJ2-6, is EADIYQTPRYLVIGTGKKITLECSQTMGHDKMYWYQQDPGMELHLIHYSYGVNSTEKGDLSSESTVSRIRTEHFPLTLESARPSHTSQYLCASSEREEKAGANVLTFGAGSRLTVL.